This T cell receptor beta chain originates from a study of T cells in localized non-small cell lung cancer. Overall study results and limits: Exceeding tumor, uninvolved adjacent lung had the highest T cell clonality.

Data came from immunoSEQ multiplex PCR; TCRdb stores just in-frame clones and leaves some out. This repertoire shows tens of thousands of clones, 80% to 95% found once; its top ten account for over 25%. This clone was counted a few times. Its antigen is as yet unknown. The receptor comes from a female donor aged 60 or older with stage I lung adenocarcinoma. Sequences were derived from peripheral blood, sampled before any cancer treatment.

The CDR3: CASSRTGTVYGYTF. CDR3 sequence (DNA): TGTGCCAGCAGCCGAACCGGGACTGTCTATGGCTACACCTTC. The chain joins TRBV6-1 to TRBJ1-2; TRBD1 might be the D (5 bases). V lost 6 bases and J lost 4, with 15 bases in between. The CDR3 length is 14 residues. Germline V lookup: CDR1 MNHNS, CDR2 SASEGT.